Following are 14 T cell receptor beta chains from one sample sequenced in a study of T cell clonality in common variable immunodeficiency. No antigen is known for these receptors. Study-level points and caveats: Reportedly, TCR beta sequences from common variable immunodeficiency showed fewer deletions and N-nucleotide insertions.

Profiling relied on immunoSEQ multiplex PCR, and the TCRdb table lists in-frame clones only, not all of them. The sample is made up of 23,000 or so clones, none counted only once. The sequenced material came from peripheral blood mononuclear cells. Every receptor here comes from a human donor with common variable immunodeficiency.

This clone has a handful of counts. The CDR3 is cut off 3 residues early in the read; its end comes from the germline J gene. V is TRBV5-1 and J is TRBJ2-5; possible D gene TRBD1, 6 bases. V lost 1 base and J 1 base, leaving 17 bases between the germline ends. CDR3 length equals 17 residues. The germline gives CDR1 SGHRS, CDR2 YFSETQ. Incomplete CDR3 DNA: TGCGCCAGCAGCTTGTCAGGGGCGACCTCCCTCCAAGAGACC. This encodes CASSLSGATSLQET. In full, the CDR3 is CASSLSGATSLQETQYF.

With regard to this clone: Read sequence stops 3 residues before the CDR3 end, and the germline J gene provides the missing end. This chain connects TRBV5-1 to TRBJ2-7; D unclear. There are 11 residues in the CDR3. In germline, CDR1 is SGHRS, CDR2 YFSETQ. V was clipped by 4 bases and J by 3 bases, with 5 bases between them. CDR3 loop: CASSNYYEQYF. The sequenced CDR3 bases are TGCGCCAGCAGCAACTACTACGAG. Using reference TRBV5-1 and TRBJ2-7 for the parts outside the CDR3, the full variable domain is KAGVTQTPRYLIKTRGQQVTLSCSPISGHRSVSWYQQTPGQGLQFLFEYFSETQRNKGNFPGRFSGRQFSNSRSEMNVSTLELGDSALYLCASSNYYEQYFGPGTRLTVT.

Notes on this clone: Sequencing ends 3 residues short of the CDR3 end; the germline J gene provides the rest. The rearrangement links TRBV23-1 to TRBJ1-4; D is unclear. TRBV23-1 is an open reading frame, and its role is uncertain. The CDR3 runs 12 residues. Trimming left V 7 bases short and J 0 bases short, with 3 bases between. Partial CDR3 DNA: TGCGCCAGCACCACAACTAATGAAAAA. This encodes CASTTTNEK. The full CDR3 protein is CASTTTNEKLFF.

This clone was detected only a few times. The read finishes 3 residues shy of the CDR3 end, and the germline J gene is used to complete it. V gene TRBV19 combines with J gene TRBJ1-1, with D maybe TRBD1 (5 bases). Per germline, CDR1 LNHDA and CDR2 SQIVND (reference sequence). V was pared by 5 bases and J by 4 bases, with 20 bases between. CDR3 length: 16 amino acids. The DNA read from the CDR3 is TGTGCCAGTAGTGTACTTGGGACCGGCGGGGTCACTGAA. Protein sequence: CASSVLGTGGVTE. In full, the CDR3 is CASSVLGTGGVTEAFF.

Ten or more counts support this clone. The sequenced fragment ends 3 residues before the CDR3 boundary, so the rest is inferred from the germline J gene. This sequence joins TRBV5-1 and TRBJ2-3, with TRBD2 matching over 11 bases. J was trimmed by 3 bases and V by 0 bases; bases with no gene match: 6. Germline assignment: CDR1 SGHRS and CDR2 YFSETQ. The CDR3 runs 17 residues. Incomplete CDR3 DNA: TGCGCCAGCAGCTTGGGGCTAGCGGGAGGATGGACAGATACG. The encoded protein is CASSLGLAGGWTDT. The CDR3, in full, reads CASSLGLAGGWTDTQYF.

The sample holds many counts of this clone. Sequencing ends 3 residues short of the CDR3 end; the germline J gene provides the rest. V and J are TRBV5-4 and TRBJ2-5; 8 nucleotides agree with TRBD2. The CDR3 spans 15 residues. Losses at the gene ends were 4 bases for V and 5 bases for J; bases not matched to a gene: 10. Germline values: CDR1 SGHNT, CDR2 YYREEE (reference sequence). The CDR3 bases that were read are TGTGCCAGCAGCCATAGCCCCGGGGGGGCGGAGACC. Encoded protein: CASSHSPGGAET. The whole CDR3 reads CASSHSPGGAETQYF.

This clone was recorded at least ten times. The read ends 3 residues shy of where the CDR3 ends; the end is completed using the germline J gene. The chain joins TRBV6-1 to TRBJ2-3; perhaps TRBD2 as D (5 bases). Germline-derived CDR1 and CDR2 are MNHNS and SASEGT. Trimming left V 3 bases short and J 0 bases short, with 10 bases between. The CDR3 is made up of 15 amino acids. CDR3 bases read: TGTGCCAGCAGTGAGCGGGCGTTTAGCACAGATACG. It yields the protein CASSERAFSTDT. The whole CDR3 protein is CASSERAFSTDTQYF.

Concerning this clone itself: The CDR3 end falls 3 residues outside the read, so it is completed with the germline J gene. The chain employs TRBV6-2 or TRBV6-3 and TRBJ1-1, with D possibly TRBD1 on 6 matching bases. Germline V gives CDR1 MNHEY, CDR2 SVGEGT. The CDR3 length is 14 residues. The V gene lost 7 bases and the J gene lost 1 base, with 13 bases spanning the gap. Incomplete CDR3 DNA: TGTGCCAGCATCATGGCGACAGGGAACACTGAA. This codes for CASIMATGNTE. The whole CDR3 protein reads CASIMATGNTEAFF.

In this sample, this clone turned up many times. The CDR3 is cut off 3 residues early in the read; its end comes from the germline J gene. V gene TRBV18 combines with J gene TRBJ1-1; 12 bases line up with TRBD1. The CDR3 extends over 16 amino acids. Germline loops: CDR1 KGHSH, CDR2 LQKENI. With 3 bases clipped from V and 4 bases from J, the junction kept 6 bases outside the gene matches. The CDR3 sequence is CASSPGQGARSTEAFF. The DNA read from the CDR3 is TGTGCCAGCTCACCGGGACAGGGGGCCAGGAGCACTGAA. Drawing the rest from reference TRBV18 and TRBJ1-1, the complete variable domain is NAGVMQNPRHLVRRRGQEARLRCSPMKGHSHVYWYRQLPEEGLKFMVYLQKENIIDESGMPKERFSAEFPKEGPSILRIQQVVRGDSAAYFCASSPGQGARSTEAFFGQGTRLTVV.

This clone occurred many times. Coverage ceases 3 residues before the CDR3 finishes, and the germline J gene fills in the end. The genes are TRBV5-5 and TRBJ2-7, with D perhaps matching TRBD2 (6 bases). The CDR3 consists of 12 residues. The V gene's germline CDR1 is SGHKS and CDR2 YYEKEE (reference sequence). Deletions cut 4 bases from V and 5 bases from J, with 10 bases between. CDR3 in amino acids: CASSLGGHEQYF. The CDR3 DNA, read in part, is TGTGCCAGCAGCCTCGGGGGTCACGAG.

This clone was seen repeatedly, ten times or more. The CDR3 end lies 3 residues beyond the end of the read and is filled in from the germline J gene. The chain couples TRBV10-3 to TRBJ2-5; the match to TRBD2 covers 7 bases. CDR1 is ENHRY and CDR2 is SYGVKD in the germline V gene. V was clipped by 4 bases and J by 0 bases; unmatched bases: 5. The CDR3 has 15 amino acids. The DNA read from the CDR3 is TGTGCCATCAGTGCGAAAGGGACTAACCAAGAGACC. This encodes CAISAKGTNQET. The whole CDR3 protein reads CAISAKGTNQETQYF.

This clone was counted at least ten times. The observed sequence ends 3 residues before the CDR3 terminus, with the missing tail filled in from the germline J gene. The J gene is TRBJ1-1, the V gene TRBV5-5; D perhaps matches TRBD1 (6 bases). The CDR3 sequence is 14 residues long. In germline, CDR1 is SGHKS, CDR2 YYEKEE (reference sequence). V lost 5 bases to trimming and J lost 5 bases, with 16 bases between them. CDR3 protein: CASSLNRAWTEAFF. Incomplete CDR3 DNA: TGTGCCAGCAGTTTAAACAGGGCATGGACTGAA.

This clone was found a few times. The CDR3 goes on 3 residues after the read ends, and that part is filled in from the germline J gene. The gene calls are TRBV20-1 and TRBJ2-7, with 8 bases matching TRBD2. The CDR3 spans 14 residues. V lost 5 bases and J lost 6; bases outside the gene matches: 12. The V gene's germline CDR1 is DFQATT and CDR2 SNEGSKA (reference sequence). This chain's CDR3 is CSAWGTRGFGEQYF. The covered CDR3 bases are TGCAGTGCTTGGGGGACTAGAGGCTTCGGCGAG.

This clone appeared many times. The CDR3 is cut off 3 residues early in the read; its end comes from the germline J gene. The V call is TRBV18, the J call TRBJ1-1; TRBD1 is a possible D gene (5 bases). In germline, CDR1 is KGHSH, CDR2 LQKENI. The V gene lost 1 base and the J gene lost 6 bases, with 9 bases spanning the gap. The CDR3 covers 13 residues. The CDR3 loop is CASSPLGTAEAFF. The DNA read from the CDR3 is TGTGCCAGCTCACCACTGGGGACTGCTGAA.